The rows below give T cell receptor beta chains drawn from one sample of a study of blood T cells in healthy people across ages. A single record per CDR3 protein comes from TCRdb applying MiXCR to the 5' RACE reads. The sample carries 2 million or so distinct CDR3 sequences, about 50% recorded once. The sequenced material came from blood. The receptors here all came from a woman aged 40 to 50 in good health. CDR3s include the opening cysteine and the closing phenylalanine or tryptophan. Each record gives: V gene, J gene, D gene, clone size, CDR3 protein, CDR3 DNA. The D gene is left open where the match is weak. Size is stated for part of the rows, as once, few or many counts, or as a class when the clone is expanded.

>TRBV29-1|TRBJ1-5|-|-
CSVDVGGNQPQHF
TGCAGCGTTGACGTAGGGGGCAATCAGCCCCAGCATTTT
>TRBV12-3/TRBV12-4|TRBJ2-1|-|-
CASSPRTGGDNEQFF
TGTGCCAGCAGCCCCAGAACCGGGGGAGACAATGAGCAGTTCTTC
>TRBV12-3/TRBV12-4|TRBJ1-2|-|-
CASSLGLEVPYGYTF
TGTGCCAGCAGTTTAGGCCTAGAGGTCCCCTATGGCTACACCTTC
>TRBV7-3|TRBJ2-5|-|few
CASSMGLAVGETQYF
TGTGCCAGCAGCATGGGGCTAGCTGTGGGAGAGACCCAGTACTTC
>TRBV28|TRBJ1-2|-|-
CASSLWGSGGYTF
TGTGCCAGCAGTTTATGGGGGTCAGGGGGCTACACCTTC
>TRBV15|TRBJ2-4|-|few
CATSRGRGNIQYF
TGTGCCACCAGCAGGGGCCGGGGAAACATTCAGTACTTC
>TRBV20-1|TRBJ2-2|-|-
CSARRGGTGELFF
TGCAGTGCTAGACGAGGGGGCACCGGGGAGCTGTTTTTT
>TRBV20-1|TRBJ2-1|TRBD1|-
CSATRDRHDEQFF
TGCAGTGCTACCCGGGACAGGCACGATGAGCAGTTCTTC
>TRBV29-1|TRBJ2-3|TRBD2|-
CSVEWLAGGNTQYF
TGCAGCGTTGAATGGCTAGCGGGGGGAAATACGCAGTATTTT
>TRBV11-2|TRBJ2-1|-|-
CASTLTSSYNEQFF
TGTGCCAGCACCCTGACTAGTTCCTACAATGAGCAGTTCTTC
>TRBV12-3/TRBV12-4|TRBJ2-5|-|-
CASRESGVIGETQYF
TGTGCCAGCAGGGAGTCGGGGGTGATAGGGGAGACCCAGTACTTC
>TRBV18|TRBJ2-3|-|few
CASSPQGKRDTQYF
TGTGCCAGCTCACCACAGGGGAAGCGAGATACGCAGTATTTT
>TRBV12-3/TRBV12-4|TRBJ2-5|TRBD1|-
CASSGRTGRETQYF
TGTGCCAGCAGTGGAAGGACAGGGCGCGAGACCCAGTACTTC
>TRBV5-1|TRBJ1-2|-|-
CASSPLGDNGYTF
TGCGCCAGCAGCCCCCTGGGAGACAACGGCTACACCTTC
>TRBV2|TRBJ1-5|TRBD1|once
CASRTGGQVNQPQHF
TGTGCCAGCAGGACGGGTGGACAGGTCAATCAGCCCCAGCATTTT
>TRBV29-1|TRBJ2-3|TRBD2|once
CSVSGTSGVDTQYF
TGCAGCGTTTCTGGGACTAGCGGGGTGGATACGCAGTATTTT
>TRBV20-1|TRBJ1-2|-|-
CSARDLSGFPYGYTF
TGCAGTGCTAGAGATCTTTCGGGATTCCCCTATGGCTACACCTTC